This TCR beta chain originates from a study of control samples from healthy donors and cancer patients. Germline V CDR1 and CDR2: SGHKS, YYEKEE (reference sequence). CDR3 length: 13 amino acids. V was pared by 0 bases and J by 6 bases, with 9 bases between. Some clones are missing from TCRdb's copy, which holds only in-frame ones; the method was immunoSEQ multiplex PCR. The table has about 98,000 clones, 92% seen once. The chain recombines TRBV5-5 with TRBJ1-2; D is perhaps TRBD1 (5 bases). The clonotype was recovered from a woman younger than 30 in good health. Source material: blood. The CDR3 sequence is CASSLVGLNGYTF. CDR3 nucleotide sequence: TGTGCCAGCAGCTTGGTGGGGCTCAATGGCTACACCTTC.